A single TCR beta chain is shown here with its context. The CDR3 covers 13 residues. Trimming stripped 5 bases from V and 7 bases from J, with 14 bases between. Per the germline V gene, CDR1 is MNHEY and CDR2 is SVGAGI. TCRdb re-called the RT-PCR reads with MiXCR, one entry per CDR3 protein. The sample records 550,000 to 750,000 distinct CDR3 sequences, 11% to 15% being singletons. This receptor was taken from a female donor in good health, serving as a healthy control. What was sequenced was memory CD4+ T cells from blood. The V call is TRBV6-5, the J call TRBJ1-2; D is perhaps TRBD1 (6 bases). Written as DNA, the CDR3 is TGTGCCAGCAGTATTACAGGGCTTGGTGGCTACACCTTC. This sequence encodes CASSITGLGGYTF.